The clone carrying this T cell receptor beta chain was detected only once. Trimming removed 2 bases from V and 3 bases from J, with 5 bases in between. Germline V gene lookup returns CDR1 GTSNPN and CDR2 SVGIG (reference sequence). This CDR3 has 11 amino acids. In the study's own analysis: Estimates of nucleated cell counts were drawn from the amplification of reference gene primers. Assay used: immunoSEQ multiplex PCR; TCRdb lists only in-frame clones, some missing. V and J calls and clone size come straight from that table; D and trimming were deduced from the DNA. Here the sample spans about 200,000 clones, about nine tenths being singletons. This entry comes from a study of blood T cell repertoires in COVID-19. For the study at large: From the United States, Italy and Spain came samples of acute and convalescent COVID-19. T cells, B-cell-depleted T cells, or PBMCs provided the cDNA or gDNA that served as material.

Sequenced: peripheral blood. The chain is built from TRBV30 and TRBJ2-7; D is undetermined. The clonotype originates from a woman in her fifties or sixties with acute or convalescent COVID-19. CDR3: CAWSPHYEQYF. For the CDR3, the DNA is TGTGCCTGGAGTCCCCACTACGAGCAGTACTTC.